One and the same sample provided the 22 T cell receptor beta chains below, sequenced in a study of human T cells and chemical hapten exposure (dated by TCRdb to about 2021). The library was generated by RACE. Instrument used: NextSeq 500. TCRdb reprocessing: public reads trimmed at Q25 with fastp, clones called with MiXCR, in-frame beta chains kept. CDR3 protein duplicates are merged, each entry listing the most common genes and DNA. The sample includes about 84,000 distinct CDR3 sequences, with 10% observed a single time. More than 4% of the sample goes to the ten largest clones. Read against the paper, the sample's time point label means: patch test 2, 6 weeks after DPC sensitization. In the paper's terms, the treatment or condition label means: therapeutic diphenylcyclopropenone sensitization with weekly scalp DPC. This material consisted of whole blood, taken in connection with sensitization to the hapten diphenylcyclopropenone (DPC). These receptors were obtained from a woman between 50 and 59 years old with alopecia areata. Some clones in this sample may be carry-over from other donors' samples.

The sample holds many counts of this clonotype. CDR3 protein: CSASASGPHTGELFF. The CDR3 DNA reads as TGCAGTGCTAGCGCTAGCGGGCCTCACACCGGGGAGCTGTTTTTT. The chain uses TRBV20-1 and TRBJ2-2, with 8 nucleotides matching TRBD2. Germline values: CDR1 DFQATT, CDR2 SNEGSKA (reference sequence). Trimming removed 3 bases from V and 3 bases from J; junction bases left unmatched: 6. This CDR3 region has 15 residues.

This clonotype was seen only a few times. The DNA for the CDR3 is TGCGCCAGCAGCTTGGCCCTGCTCGGCTATGGCTACACCTTC. This encodes CASSLALLGYGYTF. This chain joins TRBV5-1 and TRBJ1-2; D call uncertain. The germline V gene encodes CDR1 SGHRS and CDR2 YFSETQ. This CDR3 has 14 residues. Trimming cost V 0 bases and J 4 bases, with 10 bases left between them.

This clonotype was counted ten times or more. Given a much more abundant clone one base away, this may be a read error. The rearrangement uses TRBV2 and TRBJ2-2; TRBD2 matches at 10 bases. Germline V gene sequence: CDR1 SNHLY, CDR2 FYNNEI. The CDR3 contains 15 residues. CDR3 residues: CASRLAGAATEELFF. CDR3 coding DNA: TGTGCCAGCAGGCTAGCGGGAGCGGCCACCGAGGAGCTGTTTTTT.

The V call is TRBV5-5, the J call TRBJ2-7; 9 nucleotides agree with TRBD2. CDR1 and CDR2 from the germline V gene are SGHKS and YYEKEE (reference sequence). Trimming cost V 5 bases and J 2 bases; bases outside gene matches: 8. This CDR3 is 15 amino acids long. CDR3 bases: TGTGCCAGCAGATCGAGACTAGCGGAAACCTACGAGCAGTACTTC. It codes for CASRSRLAETYEQYF.

This clonotype was recorded many times. The V and J genes are TRBV5-6 and TRBJ2-1; D is ambiguous. Germline assignment: CDR1 SGHDT and CDR2 YYEEEE. This CDR3 spans 15 amino acids. Trimming removed 4 bases from V and 10 bases from J, with 21 bases in between. CDR3 bases: TGTGCCAGCAGCCGCGTTCCCGTTTCGGGCTGGGAGCAGTTCTTC. It is translated as CASSRVPVSGWEQFF.

This chain uses TRBV11-2 with TRBJ2-3; D is uncertain. Germline CDR1 and CDR2: SGHAT and FQNNGV. V lost 1 base to trimming and J lost 2 bases, with 10 bases between them. The CDR3 has 15 amino acids. The CDR3 DNA reads TGTGCCAGCAGCTTAGGATCGGGTATCACAGATACGCAGTATTTT. Translated: CASSLGSGITDTQYF.

This chain uses TRBV7-9 with TRBJ1-4; D may be TRBD1 (6 bases). Trimming took 4 bases from V and 7 from J, leaving 16 bases between them. The germline gives CDR1 SEHNR, CDR2 FQNEAQ (reference sequence). The CDR3 has 15 amino acids. The chain's CDR3 is CASSSHRDIGEKLFF. In DNA, the CDR3 is TGTGCCAGCAGCTCCCACAGGGATATAGGTGAAAAACTGTTTTTT.

This clonotype was picked up a small number of times. The chain links TRBV6-2 or TRBV6-3 to TRBJ2-1, with TRBD2 identical over 11 bases. The ends lost 5 bases at V and 9 bases at J; junction bases unmatched: 15. Germline V gene sequence: CDR1 MNHEY, CDR2 SVGEGT. This CDR3 has 17 residues. In nucleotides, the CDR3 is TGTGCCAGCAGTCCGGACGCCGGGACTAGCGGAACGGGTGAGCAGTTCTTC. This codes for CASSPDAGTSGTGEQFF.

This clonotype was observed a few times. The genes are TRBV27 and TRBJ2-5; no reliable D call. CDR1 MNHEY and CDR2 SMNVEV come from the germline V gene (reference sequence). The CDR3 covers 13 residues. Trimming shortened V by 4 bases and J by 0 bases, and 6 bases separated the two germline ends. The CDR3, as DNA: TGTGCCAGCAGTTCGAGCTACCAAGAGACCCAGTACTTC. This sequence encodes CASSSSYQETQYF.

The gene calls are TRBV5-4 and TRBJ2-1; D is possibly TRBD2 (6 bases). This CDR3 has 12 amino acids. The germline V gene has CDR1 SGHNT and CDR2 YYREEE (reference sequence). Trimming cost V 5 bases and J 6 bases, with 9 bases left between them. The CDR3 loop is CASRRLGNEQFF. CDR3 DNA: TGTGCCAGCAGGCGACTAGGCAATGAGCAGTTCTTC.

CDR3 bases: TGTGCCAGCAGAGGAGAGGGACTAGCGGGAGGGGCAGATACGCAGTATTTT. Translation: CASRGEGLAGGADTQYF. The chain has TRBV9 and TRBJ2-3; TRBD2 agrees at 16 bases. The CDR3 is 17 amino acids. The germline gives CDR1 SGDLS, CDR2 YYNGEE. The junction had 7 bases not matched to a gene; V was cut back by 5 bases and J by 4 bases.

The V and J genes are TRBV2 and TRBJ2-2; 9 bases match TRBD1. Germline V lookup: CDR1 SNHLY, CDR2 FYNNEI. Trimming at V came to 6 bases and at J to 7 bases, leaving 9 bases not matched to a gene. This CDR3 is built from 15 residues. CDR3 sequence (DNA): TGTGCCAGCAGGAGCCCGGGACAGGGTGTCGGGGAGCTGTTTTTT. Translated: CASRSPGQGVGELFF.

The sample holds many counts of this clonotype. V usage is TRBV28 and J usage is TRBJ1-5; D ambiguous. CDR3 length equals 15 residues. Germline-derived CDR1 and CDR2 are MDHEN and SYDVKM. V was pared by 3 bases and J by 2 bases, with 11 bases between. CDR3 region: CASSLAFGGNQPQHF. Written as DNA, the CDR3 is TGTGCCAGCAGTTTGGCCTTTGGGGGCAATCAGCCCCAGCATTTT. The full variable domain, completed using reference TRBV28 and TRBJ1-5, is DVKVTQSSRYLVKRTGEKVFLECVQDMDHENMFWYRQDPGLGLRLIYFSYDVKMKEKGDIPEGYSVSREKKERFSLILESASTNQTSMYLCASSLAFGGNQPQHFGDGTRLSIL.

The gene calls are TRBV18 and TRBJ2-1; D call uncertain. The germline V gene has CDR1 KGHSH and CDR2 LQKENI. The ends were cut back, 0 bases at V and 3 bases at J, with 9 bases in the middle. The length of the CDR3 is 15 residues. CDR3 in DNA: TGTGCCAGCTCACCACCGGACGGTGGCTACAATGAGCAGTTCTTC. This codes for CASSPPDGGYNEQFF.

This clonotype was found many times. The chain couples TRBV7-9 to TRBJ2-6; TRBD1 or TRBD2 may be the D gene (6 bases each). The germline CDR1 and CDR2 sequences are SEHNR and FQNEAQ (reference sequence). V shed 5 bases and J shed 5 bases, with 22 bases lying between them. This CDR3 has 18 amino acids. In DNA, the CDR3 is TGTGCCAGCAGCCCGTCTCCCTTCGGGGGCAAAAGGGCCAACGTCCTGACTTTC. Its protein is CASSPSPFGGKRANVLTF.

The chain couples TRBV18 to TRBJ1-6; maybe TRBD1 (5 bases). Germline CDR1 is KGHSH and CDR2 is LQKENI. CDR3 size: 13 residues. The V end was cut by 5 bases, the J end by 7 bases, with 9 bases between. The CDR3 bases are TGTGCCAGCTCAGCCGACAGAAATTCACCCCTCCACTTT. This gives the protein CASSADRNSPLHF.

This clonotype was observed at least ten times. This sequence joins TRBV4-1 and TRBJ1-1, with 10 bases lining up with TRBD1. V lost 3 bases, J lost 6 bases, and 7 bases stayed unmatched. Germline loops: CDR1 MGHRA, CDR2 YSYEKL. The CDR3 extends over 15 amino acids. CDR3 coding DNA: TGCGCCAGCAGCCAGCGACAGGGGGCAGTCTCTGAAGCTTTCTTT. It translates to CASSQRQGAVSEAFF.

In this sample, this clonotype turned up many times. The chain recombines TRBV2 with TRBJ1-5; D remains ambiguous. CDR1 and CDR2 (germline): SNHLY, FYNNEI. Deletions cut 6 bases from V and 3 bases from J, with 6 bases between. The CDR3 covers 12 residues. CDR3 sequence: CASSGNNQPQHF. CDR3 nucleotide sequence: TGTGCCAGCAGCGGGAACAATCAGCCCCAGCATTTT.

With respect to this clonotype: This may be a read error: a much more frequent sequence differs by one nucleotide. The chain combines TRBV27 with TRBJ2-1; 7 bases map to TRBD1. CDR1 MNHEY and CDR2 SMNVEV come from the germline V gene (reference sequence). V was clipped by 4 bases and J by 6 bases; unmatched bases: 12. The CDR3 consists of 16 residues. The CDR3 DNA sequence: TGTGCCAGCAGTTCGAGGAACAGGGGATTGCGCAATGAGCAGTTCTTC. Protein product: CASSSRNRGLRNEQFF.

This clonotype was counted ten times or more. CDR3 sequence (DNA): TGTGCCAGCAGTGGTACGCGCTCTGGGGCCAACGTCCTGACTTTC. This gives the protein CASSGTRSGANVLTF. The V and J genes are TRBV2 and TRBJ2-6; D is unresolved. The CDR3 length is 15 residues. The germline V gene has CDR1 SNHLY and CDR2 FYNNEI. V lost 4 bases, J lost 0 bases, and 7 bases lay in between.

The chain employs TRBV28 and TRBJ2-7; D is undetermined. The CDR3 spans 12 residues. CDR1 and CDR2 (germline): MDHEN, SYDVKM. V dropped 8 bases and J dropped 3 bases, with 11 bases sitting between them. The CDR3 coding sequence is TGTGCCAGCTCAGTTAAGGGCTACGAGCAGTACTTC. This translates into CASSVKGYEQYF.

This clonotype was observed at least ten times. V is TRBV29-1 and J is TRBJ1-1; D perhaps matches TRBD1 (5 bases). The V and J ends lost 5 bases and 5 bases respectively, with 9 bases between them. Germline CDR1 and CDR2: SQVTM and ANQGSEA. The CDR3 consists of 11 residues. CDR3 bases: TGCAGCGTTCTTCGACAGACTGAAGCTTTCTTT. This encodes CSVLRQTEAFF.